Listed here are 5 T cell receptor beta chains from one sample, sequenced in a study of OX40 agonist ivuxolimab in advanced cancers. Measured with immunoSEQ multiplex PCR; TCRdb has only the in-frame clones, and not every one. This table holds about 50,000 clones, roughly 91% found once. The sample here was CD4+ or CD8+ T cells sorted from blood, taken in a trial of the OX40 agonist ivuxolimab. The receptors were sampled from an adult with an advanced solid tumor such as melanoma, head and neck, liver or kidney cancer.

The CDR3 is CASSGGAFTDTQYF. CDR3 coding DNA: TGTGCCAGCAGCGGCGGGGCCTTCACAGATACGCAGTATTTT. The V call is TRBV6-5, the J call TRBJ2-3; TRBD2 might be the D (6 bases). V was trimmed by 6 bases and J by 2 bases, leaving 12 bases between them. Per germline, CDR1 MNHEY and CDR2 SVGAGI. The CDR3 has 14 residues.

This chain joins TRBV2 and TRBJ2-7, with 9 positions matching TRBD2. This CDR3 spans 14 amino acids. Germline lookup yields CDR1 SNHLY and CDR2 FYNNEI. V was clipped by 9 bases and J by 4 bases; unmatched bases: 10. In nucleotides, the CDR3 is TGTGCCAGTCAGGGAGCGGGACTAGCATACGAGCAGTACTTC. Residues: CASQGAGLAYEQYF.

The rearrangement links TRBV19 to TRBJ1-1, with TRBD1 as a possible D gene (5 bases). The length of the CDR3 is 15 residues. V shed 9 bases and J shed 4 bases, with 21 bases lying between them. CDR1 LNHDA and CDR2 SQIVND come from the germline V gene (reference sequence). The CDR3 nucleotides read TGTGCCAGCCTTGGGGGAGGGGTGGGGATCACTGAAGCTTTCTTT. It yields the protein CASLGGGVGITEAFF.

The chain uses TRBV7-9 and TRBJ2-5, with 9 bases aligning to TRBD2. The CDR3 has 13 residues. Germline V gene sequence: CDR1 SEHNR, CDR2 FQNEAQ (reference sequence). Trimming took 5 bases from V and 5 from J; bases not matched to a gene: 3. The CDR3 region has the DNA TGTGCCAGCAGCACCCTAGCGGGGGAGACCCAGTACTTC. Its protein is CASSTLAGETQYF.

The chain recombines TRBV4-2 with TRBJ2-1, with 8 bases matching TRBD2. The junction had 4 bases not matched to a gene; V was cut back by 3 bases and J by 3 bases. CDR3 length equals 15 residues. The germline V gene has CDR1 LGHNA and CDR2 YNFKEQ. CDR3 in amino acids: CASSQTGGIYNEQFF. The CDR3 nucleotides read TGTGCCAGCAGCCAGACGGGGGGGATCTACAATGAGCAGTTCTTC.